The 9 T cell receptor beta chains reported below all come from one sample, sequenced in a study of regulatory T cells in long-lasting Graves disease. Time point denoted: newly diagnosed GD, antithyroid drugs for less than 3 months. Following extraction of RNA from PBMCs, that RNA was used to make the TCR library. Both iRepertoire HTBI primers and Arm-PCR of CDR3 regions were used to build the TCR beta libraries. One entry per CDR3 protein results from TCRdb running MiXCR on the multiplex PCR reads. In the table there are about 360,000 distinct CDR3 sequences, roughly 16% of which are singletons. The same data also contributed to another study, on T cells in Graves' hyperthyroidism and ophthalmopathy.

This specimen consisted of peripheral blood mononuclear cells (PBMCs), obtained at new diagnosis, from a patient treated with antithyroid drugs. Source of these receptors: a woman aged 18-29 years with Graves disease.

In its sample, this clonotype was seen a few times. Being one base from a much bigger clone, this may be a read error. V and J are TRBV28 and TRBJ2-7; 14 bases fit TRBD2. Germline CDR1 MDHEN, CDR2 SYDVKM. Trimming cost V 6 bases and J 3 bases; bases outside gene matches: 16. The CDR3 consists of 19 residues. The CDR3 protein is CASSESSIRTSGRLYEQYF. CDR3 coding DNA: TGTGCCAGCAGCGAAAGCTCTATTAGGACTAGCGGGAGGCTCTACGAGCAGTACTTC.

Turning to this clonotype: A read error may be the cause here, since a much bigger clone is one base away. The rearrangement uses TRBV5-1 and TRBJ1-6; a possible D gene is TRBD1 (6 bases). Per the germline V gene, CDR1 is SGHRS and CDR2 is YFSETQ. The CDR3 loop spans 14 amino acids. The CDR3 region has the DNA TGCGCCAGCAGCTTAAGGGGACAAGATTCACCCCTCCGCTTT. The encoded protein is CASSLRGQDSPLRF.

This clonotype was recorded a few times. V usage is TRBV20-1 and J usage is TRBJ1-1, with D unresolved. The V gene lost 5 bases and the J gene lost 7 bases, with 8 bases spanning the gap. CDR3 length: 10 residues. From germline, CDR1 is DFQATT and CDR2 SNEGSKA (reference sequence). CDR3 nucleotide sequence: TGCAGTGCTTACGGGGATGAAGCTTTCTTT. Amino acids: CSAYGDEAFF.

Note on this clonotype: A much larger clone differs from this one at a single base, so this may be a read error. This chain joins TRBV28 and TRBJ2-3; TRBD1 matches 7 bases. J was trimmed by 1 base and V by 5 bases; bases with no gene match: 6. The CDR3 covers 15 residues. In germline, CDR1 is MDHEN, CDR2 SYDVKM. The CDR3 here is CASSTRGLGTDTQYF. DNA for the CDR3: TGTGCCAGCAGTACGAGGGGGCTTGGCACAGATACGCAGTATTTT. Complete variable domain (other parts from reference TRBV28 and TRBJ2-3): DVKVTQSSRYLVKRTGEKVFLECVQDMDHENMFWYRQDPGLGLRLIYFSYDVKMKEKGDIPEGYSVSREKKERFSLILESASTNQTSMYLCASSTRGLGTDTQYFGPGTRLTVL.

This clonotype was seen a few times. It may be a read error: a sequence one base away is much more abundant. Here the CDR3 reads CASSVGQGSYSEQFF. The DNA for the CDR3 is TGTGCCAGCAGCGTAGGACAGGGCTCCTACAGTGAGCAGTTCTTC. V and J are TRBV9 and TRBJ2-1, with 7 bases aligning to TRBD1. The CDR3 sequence is 15 residues long. Germline V lookup: CDR1 SGDLS, CDR2 YYNGEE.

CDR3 coding DNA: TGTGCCAGCAGTTACGCGGGTAGCGGGGGTGAGGAGCAGTACTTC. Translation: CASSYAGSGGEEQYF. This chain joins TRBV6-2 or TRBV6-3 and TRBJ2-7; 9 bases are shared with TRBD2. After removal of 2 bases from V and 7 bases from J, the junction contained 9 bases not matched to a gene. The CDR3 spans 15 residues. The germline V gene encodes CDR1 MNHEY and CDR2 SVGEGT.

This rearrangement joins TRBV5-8 to TRBJ1-5, with TRBD1 matching over 12 bases. Germline lookup yields CDR1 SGHTS and CDR2 YDEGEE. Trimming took 3 bases from V and 5 from J; bases not matched to a gene: 6. The CDR3 runs 16 residues. As DNA, the CDR3 is TGTGCCAGCAGCTCAAGGGGGACAGGGGGCGATCAGCCCCAGCATTTT. Translating it yields CASSSRGTGGDQPQHF. The full variable domain, with the rest looked up from reference TRBV5-8 and TRBJ1-5, is EAGVTQSPTHLIKTRGQQATLRCSPISGHTSVYWYQQALGLGLQFLLWYDEGEERNRGNFPPRFSGRQFPNYSSELNVNALELEDSALYLCASSSRGTGGDQPQHFGDGTRLSIL.

The table lists this clonotype with a few counts. The DNA for the CDR3 is TGTGCCAGCAGTTCCGGGGGGGTTTTAAATCGGGAGACCCAGTACTTC. Translation: CASSSGGVLNRETQYF. This chain connects TRBV5-8 to TRBJ2-3, with 8 nucleotides matching TRBD2. The J call is uncertain, as TRBJ2-5 better fits the DNA end. Looked up from germline, CDR1 is SGHTS and CDR2 is YDEGEE. There are 16 residues in the CDR3.

This clonotype was seen repeatedly, ten times or more. This chain connects TRBV7-9 to TRBJ2-7; D gene ambiguous. The V gene lost 2 bases and the J gene lost 4 bases, with 12 bases spanning the gap. The V gene's germline CDR1 is SEHNR and CDR2 FQNEAQ (reference sequence). The CDR3 sequence is 14 residues long. The CDR3 coding sequence is TGTGCCAGCAGCTTAAGTGCGGCAGTATACGAGCAGTACTTC. Its translation: CASSLSAAVYEQYF. Full variable domain (remainder filled in from reference TRBV7-9 and TRBJ2-7): DTGVSQNPRHKITKRGQNVTFRCDPISEHNRLYWYRQTLGQGPEFLTYFQNEAQLEKSRLLSDRFSAERPKGSFSTLEIQRTEQGDSAMYLCASSLSAAVYEQYFGPGTRLTVT.